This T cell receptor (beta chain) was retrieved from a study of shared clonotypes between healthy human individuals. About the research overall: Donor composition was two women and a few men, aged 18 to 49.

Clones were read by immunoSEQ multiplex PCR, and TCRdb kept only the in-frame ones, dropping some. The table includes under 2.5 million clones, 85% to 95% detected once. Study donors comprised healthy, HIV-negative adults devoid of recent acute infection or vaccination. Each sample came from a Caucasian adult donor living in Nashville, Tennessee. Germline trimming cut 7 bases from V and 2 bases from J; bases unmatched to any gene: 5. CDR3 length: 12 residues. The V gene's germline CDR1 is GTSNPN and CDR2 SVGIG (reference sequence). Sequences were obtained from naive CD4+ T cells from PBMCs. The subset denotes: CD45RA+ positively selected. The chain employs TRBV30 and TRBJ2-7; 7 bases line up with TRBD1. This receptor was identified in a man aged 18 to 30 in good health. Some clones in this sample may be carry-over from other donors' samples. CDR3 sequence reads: CALRQGPYEQYF. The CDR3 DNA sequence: TGTGCCTTGAGACAGGGACCCTACGAGCAGTACTTC. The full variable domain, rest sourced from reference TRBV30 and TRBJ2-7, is SQTIHQWPATLVQPVGSPLSLECTVEGTSNPNLYWYRQAAGRGLQLLFYSVGIGQISSEVPQNLSASRPQDRQFILSSKKLLLSDSGFYLCALRQGPYEQYFGPGTRLTVT.